The clone carrying this T cell receptor beta chain has only a few counts. Its antigen is not identified. This specimen belongs to a study of T cells in Graves' hyperthyroidism and ophthalmopathy. Study findings and constraints: Ophthalmopathy was predicted by the model a median of about six months ahead of onset.

The investigators amplified TCR beta CDR3 regions from RNA transcripts. The primer set for the first-round RT-PCR of the TCR CDR3 was HTBI. TCRdb reprocessed the multiplex PCR reads with MiXCR, giving one entry per CDR3 protein. The sample lists some 600,000 distinct CDR3 sequences; 11% to 15% were seen once. Orbital computed tomography and thyroid ultrasound, together with serum TRAb and thyroxine and clinical symptoms, were used for diagnoses. The blood was taken when hyperthyroidism was first diagnosed, before any ophthalmopathy symptoms showed up. Each 10 ml fresh peripheral blood draw supplied the PBMCs. This TCR was sampled from a woman aged 25 to 39 with Graves' hyperthyroidism that later progressed to Graves' ophthalmopathy. Sequences were obtained from blood.

The CDR3 region is CASSVDAGAYEQYF. The CDR3 DNA follows: TGTGCCAGCAGCGTAGATGCGGGAGCCTACGAGCAGTACTTC. This sequence joins TRBV9 and TRBJ2-7, with 7 positions matching TRBD2. The CDR3 loop spans 14 amino acids. The germline V gene encodes CDR1 SGDLS and CDR2 YYNGEE. Germline trimming cut 0 bases from V and 2 bases from J; bases unmatched to any gene: 2. The entire variable domain, with the rest obtained from reference TRBV9 and TRBJ2-7, is as follows: DSGVTQTPKHLITATGQRVTLRCSPRSGDLSVYWYQQSLDQGLQFLIQYYNGEERAKGNILERFSAQQFPDLHSELNLSSLELGDSALYFCASSVDAGAYEQYFGPGTRLTVT.